This record concerns one T cell receptor beta chain sequence. Using immunoSEQ multiplex PCR, the repertoire was profiled, and TCRdb retains in-frame clones only, with some absent. The sample holds about 73,000 clones, around 90% seen once. The entry originates in a study of OX40 agonist ivuxolimab in advanced cancers. About the research overall: Partial responses, seen in three patients, involved one hepatocellular carcinoma and two cutaneous melanomas.

Collection of blood occurred at baseline, at cycle 4 day 1, and at cycle 7 day 1. V lost 2 bases and J lost 5, with 11 bases in between. The CDR3 runs to 14 residues. The V gene's germline CDR1 is LNHNV and CDR2 YYDKDF (reference sequence). This receptor was identified in an adult with an advanced solid tumor such as melanoma, head and neck, liver or kidney cancer. This chain links TRBV15 with TRBJ2-3; D not certain. The sample here was CD4+ or CD8+ T cells sorted from blood, taken in a trial of the OX40 agonist ivuxolimab. CDR3 loop: CATSRSRSGDTQYF. CDR3 nucleotide sequence: TGTGCCACCAGCAGAAGTAGATCGGGAGATACGCAGTATTTT.